The 32 T cell receptor beta chains listed next were all sequenced from one sample in a study of blood T cells in healthy people across ages (dated by TCRdb to between 2015 and 2017). The library was generated by 5' RACE. Sequencing took place on an Illumina HiSeq 2500. A second PCR of 7 to 11 cycles was performed with a sample-barcoded 5' primer and a J-beta primer mix. Clones were called with MiXCR by TCRdb after fastp trimmed the public reads at Q25, and only in-frame beta chains were retained. Records with the same CDR3 protein are collapsed into one entry carrying the most frequent genes and DNA. The sample table contains 1.5 million to 2 million distinct CDR3 sequences; only one count was recorded for approximately 50% of them. Together, the top ten hold 2.1% of the sample. The sample taken for sequencing was blood. The receptors originated from a woman aged 40 to 49 in good health.

The gene calls are TRBV6-5 and TRBJ1-1; no definite D call. CDR3 length: 15 residues. The V gene's germline CDR1 is MNHEY and CDR2 SVGAGI. Trimming took 0 bases from V and 7 from J, leaving 15 bases between them. DNA of the CDR3: TGTGCCAGCAGTTACTCGCTTCAGTACCCGCTTGAAGCTTTCTTT. Translation gives CASSYSLQYPLEAFF.

The gene calls are TRBV24-1 and TRBJ2-3, with 7 bases fitting TRBD2. Germline CDR1 is KGHDR and CDR2 is SFDVKD. The CDR3 length is 14 residues. J was trimmed by 7 bases and V by 6 bases; bases with no gene match: 9. The CDR3 bases are TGTGCCACCAGTCGACCAGGGAGGGGTAATACGCAGTATTTT. Protein sequence: CATSRPGRGNTQYF.

The chain joins TRBV12-3 or TRBV12-4 to TRBJ2-5, with 12 bases matching TRBD2. CDR3 length equals 16 residues. Trimming cost V 0 bases and J 9 bases; bases outside gene matches: 8. DNA for the CDR3: TGTGCCAGCAGTTTAGCGACTAGCGGGGGATTCGAGGCCCAGTACTTC. Its protein product is CASSLATSGGFEAQYF.

This chain uses TRBV28 with TRBJ2-5; TRBD1 agrees at 9 bases. The DNA end lines up better with TRBJ2-7; the J call may be wrong. CDR3 length: 14 amino acids. Looked up from germline, CDR1 is MDHEN and CDR2 is SYDVKM. CDR3 bases: TGTGCCAGCAGTTTATCCGGGACAGGGTCCGAGCAGTACTTC. It codes for CASSLSGTGSEQYF.

This clonotype occurred a few times. This chain links TRBV6-2 or TRBV6-3 with TRBJ2-1, with TRBD2 as a possible D gene (6 bases). The CDR3 is 15 amino acids. Per the germline V gene, CDR1 is MNHEY and CDR2 is SVGEGT. Trimming cost V 2 bases and J 3 bases, with 11 bases left between them. This CDR3 is CASSYLGGDYNEQFF. The CDR3 bases are TGTGCCAGCAGTTACCTGGGGGGAGACTACAATGAGCAGTTCTTC.

This clonotype has just a few counts. The rearrangement uses TRBV12-3 or TRBV12-4 and TRBJ1-2; D not certain. Trimming stripped 1 base from V and 5 bases from J, with 11 bases between. The length of the CDR3 is 14 residues. The CDR3 reads CASSLGPRGYGYTF. CDR3 DNA: TGTGCCAGCAGTTTAGGGCCCCGTGGGTATGGCTACACCTTC.

This clonotype was seen only a few times. V usage is TRBV6-4 and J usage is TRBJ2-3; TRBD2 matches at 10 bases. Trimming took 0 bases from V and 4 from J; bases not matched to a gene: 4. The CDR3 consists of 16 residues. Germline V CDR1 and CDR2: MRHNA, SNTAGT. The CDR3 sequence: CASSDSGAGGPDTQYF. In DNA form, the CDR3 reads TGTGCCAGCAGTGACTCAGGAGCGGGGGGGCCAGATACGCAGTATTTT.

This chain joins TRBV4-2 and TRBJ2-7; 13 bases line up with TRBD2. The V and J ends lost 4 bases and 6 bases, in that order; junction bases with no gene match: 9. The CDR3 spans 16 residues. CDR1 is LGHNA and CDR2 is YNFKEQ in the germline V gene. This CDR3 is CASSPPGLAGASEQYF. The CDR3 DNA reads TGTGCCAGCAGCCCCCCAGGACTAGCGGGGGCTAGCGAGCAGTACTTC.

This clonotype was seen only once. Sequence at one end of the junction differs from germline and may be a read error. V gene TRBV7-2 combines with J gene TRBJ2-7; D is unclear. This CDR3 has 14 residues. Per germline, CDR1 SGHTA and CDR2 FQGNSA. The CDR3 protein is CAGSLRRSSYEQYF. The DNA for the CDR3 is TGTGCCGGCAGCTTGCGCAGGAGCTCCTACGAGCAGTACTTC.

The chain is built from TRBV5-1 and TRBJ2-3; TRBD2 agrees at 12 bases. The CDR3 runs 18 residues. Germline V gives CDR1 SGHRS, CDR2 YFSETQ. After removal of 4 bases from V and 1 base from J, the junction contained 10 bases not matched to a gene. The CDR3 loop reads CASSTGLAGTSGTDTQYF. The CDR3 nucleotides read TGCGCCAGCAGCACCGGACTAGCGGGGACCTCCGGCACAGATACGCAGTATTTT.

This clonotype has just a few counts. This chain joins TRBV29-1 and TRBJ2-5, with 7 bases aligning to TRBD1. The CDR3 has 13 amino acids. V lost 5 bases, J lost 5 bases, and 8 bases stayed unmatched. Germline CDR1 is SQVTM and CDR2 is ANQGSEA. The CDR3 region is CSVQTGQVETQYF. As DNA, the CDR3 is TGCAGCGTTCAGACAGGGCAGGTGGAGACCCAGTACTTC.

The chain employs TRBV6-5 and TRBJ2-3; a weak D match, TRBD1 (6 bases). The V gene's germline CDR1 is MNHEY and CDR2 SVGAGI. V was trimmed by 8 bases and J by 12 bases, leaving 21 bases between them. CDR3 length: 13 amino acids. The CDR3 nucleotides are TGTGCCAGCCGACAGGAACCGTCACAGACTCAGTATTTT. Its translation is CASRQEPSQTQYF.

This clonotype was recorded only once. The junction differs from germline at one of its ends, possibly a read error. The CDR3 reads CASSPATLDTRYF. In DNA form, the CDR3 reads TGTGCCAGCAGCCCCGCAACTTTGGATACGCGGTATTTT. The chain has TRBV7-9 and TRBJ2-3; D is unresolved. From germline, CDR1 is SEHNR and CDR2 FQNEAQ (reference sequence). The CDR3 sequence is 13 residues long.

V is TRBV4-3 and J is TRBJ1-2; 8 nucleotides agree with TRBD1. CDR3 length: 13 amino acids. CDR1 and CDR2 (germline): LGHNA, YSLEER. Unmatched junction bases numbered 3, after V lost 1 base and J lost 8 bases. CDR3 in DNA: TGCGCCAGCAGCCAAGCGACAGGGGAGGGCTACACCTTC. Protein sequence: CASSQATGEGYTF.

The rearrangement joins TRBV6-5 to TRBJ2-1; 9 bases line up with TRBD1. This CDR3 region has 15 residues. Per the germline V gene, CDR1 is MNHEY and CDR2 is SVGAGI. The V gene end was trimmed by 5 bases and the J gene end by 7 bases; junction bases not matched to a gene: 9. The CDR3 bases are TGTGCCAGCAGTCCCGTGGGGACAGGGCGGAATGAGCAGTTCTTC. Encoded protein: CASSPVGTGRNEQFF.

V gene TRBV20-1 combines with J gene TRBJ1-4; no definite D call. Trimming took off 0 bases at V and 4 bases at J, with 12 bases between the two ends. The germline CDR1 and CDR2 sequences are DFQATT and SNEGSKA (reference sequence). The CDR3 sequence is 15 residues long. The CDR3 protein is CSARDGARINEKLFF. The DNA of the CDR3 is TGCAGTGCTAGAGATGGAGCACGGATTAATGAAAAACTGTTTTTT.

The V gene is TRBV12-3 or TRBV12-4, the J gene TRBJ2-5, with D unclear. The end of the DNA fits TRBJ2-7 better, so the J call may be wrong. The CDR3 spans 15 residues. CDR3 amino acids: CASTKAGYVAYEQYF. CDR3 nucleotide sequence: TGTGCCAGCACCAAGGCAGGCTATGTAGCCTACGAGCAGTACTTC.

The CDR3 bases are TGTGCCAGCAGTTACTCGAGGGCCCGGCCCCAGCATTTT. Its protein product is CASSYSRARPQHF. V is TRBV6-2 or TRBV6-3 and J is TRBJ1-5; D unclear. This CDR3 has 13 residues. CDR1 and CDR2 (germline): MNHEY, SVGEGT. V lost 0 bases and J lost 9, with 9 bases in between.

The chain employs TRBV7-2 and TRBJ2-3; TRBD2 agrees at 9 bases. The V segment lost 5 bases and the J segment 9 bases; nucleotides outside the gene matches: 12. The CDR3 length is 15 residues. Germline assignment: CDR1 SGHTA and CDR2 FQGNSA. The CDR3 nucleotides read TGTGCCAGCAGCGCTAGGGTTAGCGGGGGACAAACGCAGTATTTT. Translated: CASSARVSGGQTQYF. Full variable domain (remainder filled in from reference TRBV7-2 and TRBJ2-3): GAGVSQSPSNKVTEKGKDVELRCDPISGHTALYWYRQSLGQGLEFLIYFQGNSAPDKSGLPSDRFSAERTGGSVSTLTIQRTQQEDSAVYLCASSARVSGGQTQYFGPGTRLTVL.

The V and J genes are TRBV10-3 and TRBJ1-6; D remains unclear. Germline V gives CDR1 ENHRY, CDR2 SYGVKD. V lost 2 bases and J lost 14, with 10 bases in between. The CDR3 length is 12 residues. The CDR3: CAISEGLNTLHF. The CDR3 DNA is TGTGCCATCAGTGAGGGGCTAAATACCCTCCACTTT.

This chain uses TRBV11-2 with TRBJ2-1; D possibly uses TRBD1 or TRBD2 (5 bases each). V was clipped by 1 base and J by 0 bases, with 13 bases between them. The CDR3 runs to 17 residues. CDR1 and CDR2 from the germline V gene are SGHAT and FQNNGV. In DNA form, the CDR3 reads TGTGCCAGCAGCTTAGGGCCCGGGGCGAGCTCCTACAATGAGCAGTTCTTC. Amino acid sequence: CASSLGPGASSYNEQFF. Drawing the rest from reference TRBV11-2 and TRBJ2-1, the complete variable domain is EAGVAQSPRYKIIEKRQSVAFWCNPISGHATLYWYQQILGQGPKLLIQFQNNGVVDDSQLPKDRFSAERLKGVDSTLKIQPAKLEDSAVYLCASSLGPGASSYNEQFFGPGTRLTVL.

The chain uses TRBV4-1 and TRBJ2-3; D assignment may be TRBD1 or TRBD2 (6 bases each). The CDR3 is 14 residues long. Per germline, CDR1 MGHRA and CDR2 YSYEKL. The germline V and J ends were trimmed by 6 bases and 6 bases, with 16 bases remaining between them. The chain's CDR3 is CASRLWGATDTQYF. The CDR3 DNA reads as TGCGCCAGCAGACTTTGGGGGGCCACCGATACGCAGTATTTT.

The chain employs TRBV6-5 and TRBJ2-5; D not certain. CDR1 is MNHEY and CDR2 is SVGAGI in the germline V gene. With 4 bases removed from V and 5 bases from J, the gap between germline ends came to 14 bases. This CDR3 spans 14 amino acids. The CDR3: CASSSGSPRETQYF. The CDR3, as DNA: TGTGCCAGCAGTTCAGGCTCCCCAAGGGAGACCCAGTACTTC.

A few counts support this clonotype. A much larger clone differs by one base, so this may be a read error. The chain uses TRBV7-2 and TRBJ2-7; tentative D call: TRBD2 (5 bases). Germline-derived CDR1 and CDR2 are SGHTA and FQGNSA. With 4 bases removed from V and 9 bases from J, the gap between germline ends came to 13 bases. The CDR3 has 12 amino acids. CDR3 protein: CASSSSVGGQYF. CDR3 bases: TGTGCCAGCAGCTCCAGCGTTGGAGGGCAGTACTTC. Supplemented by reference TRBV7-2 and TRBJ2-7, the full variable domain reads GAGVSQSPSNKVTEKGKDVELRCDPISGHTALYWYRQSLGQGLEFLIYFQGNSAPDKSGLPSDRFSAERTGGSVSTLTIQRTQQEDSAVYLCASSSSVGGQYFGPGTRLTVT.

This rearrangement joins TRBV15 to TRBJ2-3; 9 bases fit TRBD2. The CDR3 extends over 17 amino acids. Germline values: CDR1 LNHNV, CDR2 YYDKDF (reference sequence). Unmatched junction bases numbered 9, after V lost 1 base and J lost 4 bases. DNA for the CDR3: TGTGCCACCAGCAGAGGGTACAGGGCTAGCGGGGCAGATACGCAGTATTTT. Translating it yields CATSRGYRASGADTQYF.

The V gene is TRBV7-2, the J gene TRBJ1-2; D might be TRBD1 (6 bases). V shed 0 bases and J shed 8 bases, with 16 bases lying between them. Per germline, CDR1 SGHTA and CDR2 FQGNSA. This CDR3 has 15 residues. The CDR3 region is CASSLASGGQGGYTF. Here the CDR3 DNA reads TGTGCCAGCAGCTTAGCGTCGGGGGGGCAAGGAGGCTACACCTTC.

The rearrangement uses TRBV7-6 and TRBJ2-1; D is perhaps TRBD2 (6 bases). Germline assignment: CDR1 SGHVS and CDR2 FNYEAQ. The CDR3 loop spans 15 amino acids. V was clipped by 2 bases and J by 9 bases, with 17 bases between them. This chain's CDR3 is CASSLIAGQRGEQFF. For the CDR3, the DNA is TGTGCCAGCAGCTTAATCGCGGGGCAGCGCGGTGAGCAGTTCTTC. The full variable domain, with the rest looked up from reference TRBV7-6 and TRBJ2-1, is GAGVSQSPRYKVTKRGQDVALRCDPISGHVSLYWYRQALGQGPEFLTYFNYEAQQDKSGLPNDRFSAERPEGSISTLTIQRTEQRDSAMYRCASSLIAGQRGEQFFGPGTRLTVL.

The gene calls are TRBV5-6 and TRBJ2-4, with 9 bases identical to TRBD1. Germline loops: CDR1 SGHDT, CDR2 YYEEEE. V lost 3 bases, J lost 7 bases, and 5 bases stayed unmatched. This CDR3 region has 14 residues. The CDR3 region is CASSSGQGTNIQYF. The DNA for the CDR3 is TGTGCCAGCAGCTCAGGACAGGGGACGAACATTCAGTACTTC.

The chain has TRBV25-1 and TRBJ2-3, with D perhaps being TRBD1 or TRBD2 (5 bases each). CDR3 length: 15 residues. The ends were cut back, 6 bases at V and 2 bases at J, with 15 bases in the middle. Germline V gives CDR1 MGHDK, CDR2 SYGVNS. CDR3 bases: TGTGCCAGCAGGGGGGTCGTGGTCCTCACAGATACGCAGTATTTT. This translates into CASRGVVVLTDTQYF.

This clonotype was seen only once. The chain combines TRBV7-2 with TRBJ2-1; D may be TRBD1 (5 bases). CDR3 length equals 16 residues. With 0 bases removed from V and 6 bases from J, the gap between germline ends came to 15 bases. Germline lookup yields CDR1 SGHTA and CDR2 FQGNSA. DNA of the CDR3: TGTGCCAGCAGCTTAGCGGGGCAGGGATTGGGCAATGAGCAGTTCTTC. Encoded protein: CASSLAGQGLGNEQFF.

This clonotype was observed a few times. The chain carries TRBV12-3 or TRBV12-4 and TRBJ2-5; 10 bases map to TRBD1. This CDR3 contains 16 residues. J was trimmed by 0 bases and V by 5 bases; bases with no gene match: 6. The CDR3 DNA follows: TGTGCCAGCAGTCCGGGACAGGGGAAGTACCAAGAGACCCAGTACTTC. Translation: CASSPGQGKYQETQYF.

This chain connects TRBV10-3 to TRBJ2-5; unclear D gene. Germline CDR1 is ENHRY and CDR2 is SYGVKD. V was trimmed by 6 bases and J by 2 bases, leaving 16 bases between them. The CDR3 spans 15 residues. CDR3 nucleotide sequence: TGTGCCATCAGGGATCGGGCTCGCTCTCAAGAGACCCAGTACTTC. Translated, it gives CAIRDRARSQETQYF.